This T cell receptor beta chain was profiled in a study of cytomegalovirus exposure and HLA in healthy donors (dated by TCRdb to between 2016 and 2019). Notes on the research overall: The 666 repertoires of the first cohort and the 110 or so validation repertoires were produced on the same platform, according to a later analysis. To predict cytomegalovirus infection status, the study brought together high-throughput TCR immunosequencing, statistical association of individual TCRs with disease status, and machine learning. Along with the roughly 700-subject first cohort, a separate validation cohort of about 110 different subjects was used. The study aimed to test whether cataloging public T cell receptors could reveal signatures of past pathogen exposure. Summary of the overall study and its limitations: A later analysis had no HLA typing for the validation cohort, so co-occurrence there was scored across all 130 or so repertoires. The authors suggested that the approach could potentially be generalized to other disease states and immunological phenotypes. Subsequent analysis determined that TCRs grouped into clusters in the first cohort also showed a tendency toward co-occurrence across the 130 or so validation repertoires, and approximately 93% of cluster scores exceeded 0. The study listed 150 to 200 TCR beta chains as associated with cytomegalovirus. A few of the identified cytomegalovirus-associated TCR beta chains were confirmed in vitro to be specific for cytomegalovirus antigens. While some public TCRs were present in many individuals, most TCR sequences turned up only very rarely across donors. In both the original and validation cohorts, the classifier was reported to diagnose cytomegalovirus status with high specificity and sensitivity.

Library prep was done by the immunoSEQ multiplex PCR assay. Regarding the original processing steps: A statistical classification framework was built for diagnosing cytomegalovirus status from the catalog of TCR beta chain sequences. What TCRdb holds here is the immuneACCESS table cut down to in-frame rearrangements. Part of the clones is not present; checked against another copy, under half of the missing clones reflect an unresolved V gene, and the others are unexplained. V and J calls plus clone size are reproduced from that table; the DNA served to infer D and trimming. The sample table lists about 160,000 clones, 85% to 90% of them with a count of one. About 3% of the sample comes from the top ten. CDR3 length: 16 amino acids, cysteine to phenylalanine. Of the read, only the CDR3 DNA is kept; its 48 bases are in frame from base 1. V is pruned by 5 bases and J by 2 bases, leaving 9 bases of the junction without a gene match. CDR1 MDHEN and CDR2 SYDVKM were looked up in the germline V gene.

Donors formed part of the validation cohort, which comprised 120 subjects and was distinct from the first cohort of fewer than 750 subjects. For this clone: The antigen this receptor binds is unknown. No quality values exist for individual bases; no much larger clone is one base distant.

This chain joins TRBV28 to TRBJ2-1; 7 middle bases align to TRBD2. Sequenced sample: PBMCs. The origin of this receptor is a man aged 18 to 35 in good health and CMV-seronegative. The CDR3: CASSHKAGITYNEQFF. The nucleotides are TGTGCCAGCAGTCACAAAGCGGGGATCACCTACAATGAGCAGTTCTTC.